The 27 T cell receptor beta chains reported below all come from one sample, sequenced in a study of OX40 agonist ivuxolimab in advanced cancers. The protocol was immunoSEQ multiplex PCR, while the TCRdb copy is restricted to in-frame clones and leaves out a portion. The profile covers 42,000 or so clones, with 80% to 90% appearing a single time and roughly a third taken by the ten largest. Source: CD4+ or CD8+ T cells sorted from blood, taken in a trial of the OX40 agonist ivuxolimab. These receptors all come from an adult with an advanced solid tumor such as melanoma, head and neck, liver or kidney cancer.

The chain recombines TRBV6-4 with TRBJ1-2; 7 positions match TRBD1. Per the germline V gene, CDR1 is MRHNA and CDR2 is SNTAGT. J gave up 4 bases and V 0 bases, and 17 bases lay outside the gene matches. The CDR3 sequence is 19 residues long. CDR3 coding DNA: TGTGCCAGCAGTGACTCGGGGGGGACAGACCCAAAGGCGGGCTATGGCTACACCTTC. Protein: CASSDSGGTDPKAGYGYTF.

This chain connects TRBV4-3 to TRBJ2-7; tentatively, D is TRBD1 or TRBD2 (6 bases each). The CDR3 spans 15 residues. The V end was cut by 4 bases, the J end by 4 bases, with 17 bases between. From germline, CDR1 is LGHNA and CDR2 YSLEER. CDR3 loop: CASSPSRGEEYEQYF. DNA for the CDR3: TGCGCCAGCAGCCCGTCTAGGGGGGAGGAGTACGAGCAGTACTTC.

This clone rates as medium-sized. The J gene is TRBJ2-7, the V gene TRBV25-1; maybe TRBD2 (6 bases). The CDR3 runs to 14 residues. Germline loops: CDR1 MGHDK, CDR2 SYGVNS. Trimming stripped 1 base from V and 3 bases from J, with 10 bases between. CDR3 amino acids: CASSEWGEIYEQYF. CDR3 in DNA: TGTGCCAGCAGTGAATGGGGGGAAATCTACGAGCAGTACTTC.

As concerns this clone: Distinct nucleotide sequences in the sample also encode this CDR3. The chain combines TRBV7-2 with TRBJ2-7; 7 positions agree with TRBD2. This CDR3 has 14 residues. Germline values: CDR1 SGHTA, CDR2 FQGNSA. Trimming took 1 base from V and 3 from J; bases not matched to a gene: 3. In DNA, the CDR3 is TGTGCCAGCAGCTTAGGCGGGAGAGGCTACGAGCAGTACTTC. It yields the protein CASSLGGRGYEQYF.

The chain recombines TRBV5-1 with TRBJ1-1; 7 bases align to TRBD1. In germline, CDR1 is SGHRS, CDR2 YFSETQ. The CDR3 is 13 amino acids. The V segment lost 2 bases and the J segment 6 bases; nucleotides outside the gene matches: 4. DNA for the CDR3: TGCGCCAGCAGCTTACAGGGGCGGGCTGAAGCTTTCTTT. This gives the protein CASSLQGRAEAFF.

This chain joins TRBV11-2 and TRBJ2-5; 7 bases map to TRBD2. The trim removed 4 bases at V and 5 bases at J, leaving 4 bases unmatched. Germline-derived CDR1 and CDR2 are SGHAT and FQNNGV. CDR3 size: 13 residues. The CDR3 sequence is CASSWGGIETQYF. The CDR3 region has the DNA TGTGCCAGCAGCTGGGGGGGAATCGAGACCCAGTACTTC.

The chain couples TRBV9 to TRBJ2-5; TRBD2 matches at 10 bases. There are 17 residues in the CDR3. Germline V lookup: CDR1 SGDLS, CDR2 YYNGEE. V trimming: 0 bases; J trimming: 2 bases; junction bases outside the gene matches: 7. The DNA for the CDR3 is TGTGCCAGCAGCGTAGAAGGAGGAGCGGGGGGGCAAGAGACCCAGTACTTC. Translated, it gives CASSVEGGAGGQETQYF.

The J gene is TRBJ2-5, the V gene TRBV6-5; TRBD2 matches 11 bases. Germline V lookup: CDR1 MNHEY, CDR2 SVGAGI. The CDR3 runs 15 residues. V shed 5 bases and J 2 bases; nucleotides not matched to a gene: 4. The CDR3 region has the DNA TGTGCCAGCAGTACTAGCGGGAGTACACAAGAGACCCAGTACTTC. It yields the protein CASSTSGSTQETQYF.

J is TRBJ2-7 and V is TRBV18; D gene ambiguous. There are 13 residues in the CDR3. V was clipped by 3 bases and J by 8 bases, with 14 bases between them. CDR1 and CDR2 from the germline V gene are KGHSH and LQKENI. The CDR3 is CASSPGLDAQQYF. CDR3 coding DNA: TGTGCCAGCTCACCGGGGTTGGACGCCCAGCAGTACTTC.

The chain uses TRBV7-2 and TRBJ2-7; D is unresolved. The CDR3 contains 15 residues. V gave up 4 bases and J gave up 0 bases, with 13 bases separating them. Per the germline V gene, CDR1 is SGHTA and CDR2 is FQGNSA. The CDR3: CASSWKVQSSYEQYF. The CDR3 coding sequence is TGTGCCAGCAGCTGGAAGGTCCAAAGCTCCTACGAGCAGTACTTC.

The V and J genes are TRBV4-1 and TRBJ2-7, with 7 bases fitting TRBD1. In germline, CDR1 is MGHRA, CDR2 YSYEKL. V dropped 5 bases and J dropped 1; count of bases not matched to a gene: 5. The CDR3 totals 14 residues. The CDR3 region is CASSSRDSSYEQYF. For the CDR3, the DNA is TGCGCCAGCAGCTCCCGGGACAGTTCCTACGAGCAGTACTTC.

The chain carries TRBV18 and TRBJ2-4, with TRBD1 as a possible D gene (7 bases). CDR3 length equals 14 residues. With 3 bases removed from V and 4 bases from J, the gap between germline ends came to 10 bases. Germline CDR1 reads KGHSH; CDR2 reads LQKENI. CDR3 DNA: TGTGCCAGCTCACCTGCAGGGGGGAAAAACATTCAGTACTTC. Protein product: CASSPAGGKNIQYF. Using reference TRBV18 and TRBJ2-4 for the parts outside the CDR3, the full variable domain is NAGVMQNPRHLVRRRGQEARLRCSPMKGHSHVYWYRQLPEEGLKFMVYLQKENIIDESGMPKERFSAEFPKEGPSILRIQQVVRGDSAAYFCASSPAGGKNIQYFGAGTRLSVL.

The chain combines TRBV10-2 with TRBJ2-7; TRBD1 might be the D (6 bases). The CDR3 consists of 13 residues. Germline lookup yields CDR1 WSHSY and CDR2 SAAADI. The V end lost 2 bases, the J end lost 3 bases, and 8 bases lay between the germline ends. This chain's CDR3 is CASSEDRFYEQYF. In DNA form, the CDR3 reads TGCGCCAGCAGTGAGGACAGGTTCTACGAGCAGTACTTC.

This clone was recorded once. The rearrangement uses TRBV6-1 and TRBJ1-5; no definite D call. Looked up from germline, CDR1 is MNHNS and CDR2 is SASEGT. V lost 6 bases, J lost 3 bases, and 12 bases lay in between. The CDR3 is 14 residues long. The CDR3 region is CASSPDGYNQPQHF. In DNA form, the CDR3 reads TGTGCCAGCAGCCCGGACGGGTACAATCAGCCCCAGCATTTT.

As DNA, the CDR3 is TGTGCCAGCAGCATGGATTATTCGGGCCTTTATGGCTACACCTTC. It specifies CASSMDYSGLYGYTF. The rearrangement joins TRBV9 to TRBJ1-2; D call uncertain. V lost 4 bases and J 5 bases, leaving 18 bases between the germline ends. In germline, CDR1 is SGDLS, CDR2 YYNGEE. The CDR3 sequence is 15 residues long.

This clone was seen only a few times. The rearrangement uses TRBV2 and TRBJ2-5; unclear D gene. V lost 4 bases, J lost 5 bases, and 5 bases lay in between. The CDR3 covers 11 residues. Germline V gene lookup returns CDR1 SNHLY and CDR2 FYNNEI. The CDR3 loop is CASSASETQYF. Here the CDR3 DNA reads TGTGCCAGCAGTGCCTCGGAGACCCAGTACTTC.

The chain has TRBV5-4 and TRBJ2-1; no clear D gene. The germline V gene encodes CDR1 SGHNT and CDR2 YYREEE (reference sequence). The CDR3 consists of 11 residues. V lost 4 bases to trimming and J lost 10 bases, with 9 bases between them. The DNA for the CDR3 is TGTGCCAGCAGCACGACACGAGAGCAGTTCTTC. Its translation: CASSTTREQFF.

The count of this clone is one. The rearrangement joins TRBV30 to TRBJ1-5; D is unresolved. The germline V gene has CDR1 GTSNPN and CDR2 SVGIG (reference sequence). The V end lost 0 bases, the J end lost 5 bases, and 14 bases lay between the germline ends. This CDR3 region has 15 residues. The CDR3 protein is CAWSVLGDWDQPQHF. CDR3 nucleotide sequence: TGTGCCTGGAGTGTTCTCGGGGATTGGGATCAGCCCCAGCATTTT.

The chain employs TRBV7-1 and TRBJ2-7; no clear D gene. TRBV7-1 is noted as an ORF with a role that remains uncertain. This CDR3 has 13 amino acids. V was clipped by 6 bases and J by 4 bases, with 13 bases between them. CDR3 loop: CASRRDQFYEQYF. The CDR3, as DNA: TGTGCCAGCAGGAGAGACCAGTTTTACGAGCAGTACTTC.

The table lists this clone with a few counts. The gene calls are TRBV29-1 and TRBJ2-1; 11 bases match TRBD2. There are 16 residues in the CDR3. CDR1 and CDR2 from the germline V gene are SQVTM and ANQGSEA. V gave up 0 bases and J gave up 5 bases; unmatched junction bases: 6. CDR3 region: CSVEDWGLAENNEQFF. The CDR3 bases are TGCAGCGTTGAAGATTGGGGACTAGCGGAGAACAATGAGCAGTTCTTC.

V usage is TRBV27 and J usage is TRBJ2-7; D is undetermined. The CDR3 is 12 amino acids. Deletions cut 5 bases from V and 0 bases from J, with 5 bases between. CDR1 is MNHEY, CDR2 SMNVEV, per germline (reference sequence). CDR3 coding DNA: TGTGCCAGCAGTCCCGGCTCCTACGAGCAGTACTTC. Translating it yields CASSPGSYEQYF.

The rearrangement joins TRBV11-1 to TRBJ2-7, with D tentatively TRBD2 (5 bases). The CDR3 is 16 residues long. Trimming left V 5 bases short and J 5 bases short, with 22 bases between. The germline gives CDR1 SGHAT, CDR2 FQDESV (reference sequence). This CDR3 reads CASSQRLGPMDHEQYF. DNA for the CDR3: TGTGCCAGCAGCCAGCGGCTAGGACCCATGGACCACGAGCAGTACTTC.

V usage is TRBV5-6 and J usage is TRBJ1-6; 7 bases agree with TRBD1. CDR1 is SGHDT, CDR2 YYEEEE, per germline. The CDR3 sequence is 15 residues long. Germline trimming cut 0 bases from V and 8 bases from J; bases unmatched to any gene: 5. CDR3 loop: CASSLGGGWDSPLHF. The CDR3 DNA sequence: TGTGCCAGCAGCTTGGGAGGGGGCTGGGATTCACCCCTCCACTTT.

V is TRBV29-1 and J is TRBJ1-2, with D possibly matching TRBD1 (6 bases). CDR3 length: 12 amino acids. The germline V gene has CDR1 SQVTM and CDR2 ANQGSEA. Trimming took 4 bases from V and 4 from J, leaving 10 bases between them. The CDR3 region has the DNA TGCAGCGTTGGAACAGGGTCCTATGGCTACACCTTC. Amino acid sequence: CSVGTGSYGYTF.

The chain couples TRBV14 to TRBJ2-3; D remains ambiguous. V was pared by 4 bases and J by 1 base, with 6 bases between. Germline CDR1 is SGHDN and CDR2 is FVKESK. This CDR3 contains 13 residues. DNA for the CDR3: TGTGCCAGCAGCCTGGGCCGCACAGATACGCAGTATTTT. Its protein product is CASSLGRTDTQYF.

In this sample, this clone turned up once. V and J are TRBV9 and TRBJ2-1; 9 bases map to TRBD2. Germline assignment: CDR1 SGDLS and CDR2 YYNGEE. Trimming cost V 2 bases and J 7 bases; bases outside gene matches: 7. The CDR3 covers 15 residues. The CDR3 DNA reads TGTGCCAGCAGCGTGCGGGAGGGCCTGGGGAATGAGCAGTTCTTC. Protein: CASSVREGLGNEQFF.

The V call is TRBV2, the J call TRBJ2-1; 13 bases agree with TRBD2. This CDR3 spans 17 amino acids. With V trimmed by 11 bases and J by 0 bases, 10 bases remained unmatched. Germline V gives CDR1 SNHLY, CDR2 FYNNEI. For the CDR3, the DNA is TGTGCCGGCAAAGGGACTAGCGGGGTCACCTCCTACAATGAGCAGTTCTTC. Residues: CAGKGTSGVTSYNEQFF.